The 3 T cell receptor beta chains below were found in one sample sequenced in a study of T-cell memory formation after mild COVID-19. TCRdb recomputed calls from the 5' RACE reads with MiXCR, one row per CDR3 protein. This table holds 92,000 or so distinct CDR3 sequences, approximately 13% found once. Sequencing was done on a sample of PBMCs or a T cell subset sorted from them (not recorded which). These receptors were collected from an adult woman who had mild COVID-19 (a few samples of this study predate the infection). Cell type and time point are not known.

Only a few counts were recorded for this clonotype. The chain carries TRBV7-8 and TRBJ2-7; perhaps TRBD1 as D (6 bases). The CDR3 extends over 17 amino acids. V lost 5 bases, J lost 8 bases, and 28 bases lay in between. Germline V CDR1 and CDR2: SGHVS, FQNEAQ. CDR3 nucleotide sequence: TGTGCCAGCAGCGCAGGACTGGACAGTTCGCCGGTTATAAAGCAGTACTTC. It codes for CASSAGLDSSPVIKQYF.

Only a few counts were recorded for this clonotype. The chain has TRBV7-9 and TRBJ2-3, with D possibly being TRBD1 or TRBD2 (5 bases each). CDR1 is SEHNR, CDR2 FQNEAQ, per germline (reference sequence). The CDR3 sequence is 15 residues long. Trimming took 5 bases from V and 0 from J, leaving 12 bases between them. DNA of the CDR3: TGTGCCAGCAGCCGCACGGGGCCGAGCACAGATACGCAGTATTTT. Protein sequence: CASSRTGPSTDTQYF.

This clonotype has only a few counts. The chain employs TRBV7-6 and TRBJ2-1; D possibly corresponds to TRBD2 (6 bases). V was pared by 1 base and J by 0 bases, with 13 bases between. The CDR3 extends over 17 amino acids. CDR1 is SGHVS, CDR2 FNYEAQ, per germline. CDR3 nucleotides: TGTGCCAGCAGCTTAGTTGAGGAGGGGCGCTCCTACAATGAGCAGTTCTTC. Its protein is CASSLVEEGRSYNEQFF.